This entry lists 32 T cell receptor beta chains sequenced from one sample in a study of radiation and T cells in renal cell carcinoma. Profiling relied on immunoSEQ multiplex PCR, and the TCRdb table lists in-frame clones only, not all of them. The sample lists about 83,000 clones, roughly 83% occurring once. Time point indicated: blood 4 weeks post-SBRT, at nephrectomy. Documented treatment: 15 Gy SBRT to primary tumor, nephrectomy 4 weeks later. The source material was blood, sampled from a patient whose treatment included radiotherapy and nephrectomy. The source of these receptors is a woman aged 55-69 years with renal cell carcinoma.

The chain joins TRBV7-6 to TRBJ2-1; tentative D call: TRBD2 (5 bases). The CDR3 runs to 16 residues. Trimming removed 3 bases at V and 10 bases at J, with 22 bases between. Per germline, CDR1 SGHVS and CDR2 FNYEAQ. The CDR3 DNA sequence: TGTGCCAGCAGCTTTGAGGGCGGCCGGTCAGCATCGGAGCAGTTCTTC. Its translation: CASSFEGGRSASEQFF. Supplemented by reference TRBV7-6 and TRBJ2-1, the full variable domain reads GAGVSQSPRYKVTKRGQDVALRCDPISGHVSLYWYRQALGQGPEFLTYFNYEAQQDKSGLPNDRFSAERPEGSISTLTIQRTEQRDSAMYRCASSFEGGRSASEQFFGPGTRLTVL.

In its sample, this clone was seen once. This chain links TRBV19 with TRBJ2-1; D gene unclear. V lost 0 bases, J lost 7 bases, and 10 bases lay in between. CDR3 size: 14 residues. Germline V lookup: CDR1 LNHDA, CDR2 SQIVND (reference sequence). DNA for the CDR3: TGTGCCAGTAGTATAGAGGTTCACCAAAATGAGCAGTTCTTC. Its protein product is CASSIEVHQNEQFF.

The rearrangement links TRBV7-2 to TRBJ2-1; D remains ambiguous. Trimming removed 2 bases at V and 6 bases at J, with 14 bases between. Per the germline V gene, CDR1 is SGHTA and CDR2 is FQGNSA. CDR3 length equals 15 residues. CDR3 protein: CASSLSPDRSNEQFF. As DNA, the CDR3 is TGTGCCAGCAGCTTAAGCCCCGACCGAAGCAATGAGCAGTTCTTC.

Here the CDR3 reads CASSLSGGGAFF. The CDR3 region has the DNA TGTGCCAGCAGTTTATCCGGAGGGGGAGCTTTCTTT. The chain employs TRBV27 and TRBJ1-1, with D possibly TRBD1 on 6 matching bases. V was clipped by 0 bases and J by 10 bases, with 9 bases between them. This CDR3 contains 12 residues. Germline V gene data show CDR1 as MNHEY and CDR2 as SMNVEV (reference sequence).

The chain carries TRBV4-1 and TRBJ2-7; weak D call: TRBD1 (5 bases). The ends were cut back, 1 base at V and 1 base at J, with 11 bases in the middle. Germline CDR1 MGHRA, CDR2 YSYEKL. The CDR3 is made up of 15 amino acids. CDR3: CASSQGATGSYEQYF. The CDR3 nucleotides read TGCGCCAGCAGCCAAGGGGCCACAGGATCCTACGAGCAGTACTTC.

The rearrangement links TRBV27 to TRBJ2-3; possible D gene TRBD2, 5 bases. CDR3 length equals 13 residues. The V gene lost 4 bases and the J gene lost 3 bases, with 8 bases spanning the gap. Germline CDR1 MNHEY, CDR2 SMNVEV (reference sequence). CDR3: CASSSRRTDTQYF. CDR3 coding DNA: TGTGCCAGCAGTTCCCGGAGGACAGATACGCAGTATTTT.

This clone occurred a few times. This chain uses TRBV7-2 with TRBJ1-1; the match to TRBD1 covers 9 bases. The germline V gene encodes CDR1 SGHTA and CDR2 FQGNSA. Trimming cost V 1 base and J 0 bases; bases outside gene matches: 0. This CDR3 region has 15 residues. DNA of the CDR3: TGTGCCAGCAGCTTAGGGACAGGGGTGAACACTGAAGCTTTCTTT. It codes for CASSLGTGVNTEAFF. Filled out from reference TRBV7-2 and TRBJ1-1, the complete variable domain reads GAGVSQSPSNKVTEKGKDVELRCDPISGHTALYWYRQSLGQGLEFLIYFQGNSAPDKSGLPSDRFSAERTGGSVSTLTIQRTQQEDSAVYLCASSLGTGVNTEAFFGQGTRLTVV.

V and J are TRBV29-1 and TRBJ2-3; maybe TRBD2 (6 bases). The CDR3 contains 14 residues. Germline V lookup: CDR1 SQVTM, CDR2 ANQGSEA. Trimming pared 3 bases from V and 0 bases from J, leaving 10 bases between. Here the CDR3 DNA reads TGCAGCGTTGACCTCAGCGGGAGCACAGATACGCAGTATTTT. Protein: CSVDLSGSTDTQYF.

This clone was detected a few times. The V call is TRBV28, the J call TRBJ2-3, with 9 bases lining up with TRBD2. Losses at the gene ends were 2 bases for V and 2 bases for J; bases not matched to a gene: 5. Germline V gene sequence: CDR1 MDHEN, CDR2 SYDVKM. The CDR3 runs to 16 residues. The CDR3 loop reads CASSLAGGRDTDTQYF. The DNA for the CDR3 is TGTGCCAGCAGTTTAGCGGGGGGGCGTGACACAGATACGCAGTATTTT.

This sequence joins TRBV11-2 and TRBJ2-1; D gene unclear. CDR3 length equals 15 residues. With 4 bases removed from V and 10 bases from J, the gap between germline ends came to 20 bases. CDR1 is SGHAT and CDR2 is FQNNGV in the germline V gene. The DNA for the CDR3 is TGTGCCAGCAGCTATTCGCCCGCTCCACAAGCGGAGCAGTTCTTC. Protein product: CASSYSPAPQAEQFF.

In this sample, this clone turned up a few times. The chain employs TRBV2 and TRBJ1-1; D not certain. V was cut by 4 bases and J by 1 base, with 7 bases left in between. Germline V gene sequence: CDR1 SNHLY, CDR2 FYNNEI. The CDR3 sequence is 13 residues long. The CDR3 nucleotides read TGTGCCAGCAGTGTAGTTGAGAACACTGAAGCTTTCTTT. Translated, it gives CASSVVENTEAFF.

The rearrangement links TRBV4-1 to TRBJ1-1; the D is unclear. Looked up from germline, CDR1 is MGHRA and CDR2 is YSYEKL. The CDR3 contains 17 residues. V was pared by 0 bases and J by 1 base, with 15 bases between. This chain's CDR3 is CASSQDRFVSGNTEAFF. The CDR3 region has the DNA TGCGCCAGCAGCCAAGATCGGTTCGTCTCAGGGAACACTGAAGCTTTCTTT.

This sequence joins TRBV19 and TRBJ1-5; D gene uncertain. The CDR3 contains 11 residues. Deletions cut 6 bases from V and 11 bases from J, with 11 bases between. In germline, CDR1 is LNHDA, CDR2 SQIVND (reference sequence). CDR3 nucleotide sequence: TGTGCCAGTAGGAGTCAGAGGACCCAGCATTTT. This translates into CASRSQRTQHF.

This clone was seen more than once but under ten times. The rearrangement joins TRBV5-6 to TRBJ2-3; 10 bases are a match to TRBD1. Trimming at V came to 5 bases and at J to 5 bases, leaving 11 bases not matched to a gene. Germline V CDR1 and CDR2: SGHDT, YYEEEE. The CDR3 sequence is 16 residues long. The CDR3, as DNA: TGTGCCAGCAGATGGCGGACAGGGGGACTTGGAGATACGCAGTATTTT. Protein: CASRWRTGGLGDTQYF.

This clone has only a few counts. The rearrangement joins TRBV4-1 to TRBJ2-2; D is perhaps TRBD2 (6 bases). Between the trimmed V and J ends, which lost 3 bases and 6 bases, there was a span of 17 bases. Germline V lookup: CDR1 MGHRA, CDR2 YSYEKL. The length of the CDR3 is 16 residues. In DNA form, the CDR3 reads TGCGCCAGCAGCCATCTCGCCGGGACTCAGCCCGGGGAGCTGTTTTTT. It translates to CASSHLAGTQPGELFF.

The genes are TRBV7-9 and TRBJ1-4; maybe TRBD1 (5 bases). The CDR3 totals 17 residues. Germline V CDR1 and CDR2: SEHNR, FQNEAQ (reference sequence). Trimming took off 1 base at V and 1 base at J, with 13 bases between the two ends. Here the CDR3 reads CASSLGRTGGTNEKLFF. CDR3 in DNA: TGTGCCAGCAGCTTAGGAAGGACGGGGGGAACTAATGAAAAACTGTTTTTT.

The chain links TRBV19 to TRBJ2-3, with 9 bases aligning to TRBD2. Germline loops: CDR1 LNHDA, CDR2 SQIVND (reference sequence). The CDR3 runs 16 residues. The trim removed 6 bases at V and 7 bases at J, leaving 14 bases unmatched. The CDR3 DNA follows: TGTGCCAGTAGCCGCGATAGCGGGGGCGGCAGGCATACGCAGTATTTT. Amino acids: CASSRDSGGGRHTQYF.

The chain carries TRBV6-1 and TRBJ2-1, with a possible D match to TRBD2 (5 bases). The ends were cut back, 2 bases at V and 6 bases at J, with 8 bases in the middle. The germline V gene has CDR1 MNHNS and CDR2 SASEGT. The CDR3 runs to 13 residues. DNA of the CDR3: TGTGCCAGCAGTGAACTAGCCCCCAATGAGCAGTTCTTC. Protein product: CASSELAPNEQFF.

This chain connects TRBV9 to TRBJ1-1; D is unclear. V gave up 0 bases and J gave up 1 base, with 10 bases separating them. Germline V gene sequence: CDR1 SGDLS, CDR2 YYNGEE. The CDR3 loop spans 15 amino acids. CDR3 in DNA: TGTGCCAGCAGCGTAGAGAAGGCGTGGAACACTGAAGCTTTCTTT. Protein sequence: CASSVEKAWNTEAFF.

The count of this clone is one. The chain is built from TRBV27 and TRBJ1-1, with no clear D. Germline V gene lookup returns CDR1 MNHEY and CDR2 SMNVEV (reference sequence). This CDR3 contains 15 residues. V lost 5 bases and J lost 1, with 14 bases in between. For the CDR3, the DNA is TGTGCCAGCAGTCCACTGGCGACAAGGAACACTGAAGCTTTCTTT. This translates into CASSPLATRNTEAFF.

The genes are TRBV9 and TRBJ2-4, with D possibly matching TRBD1 (5 bases). This CDR3 is 15 amino acids long. Trimming stripped 0 bases from V and 3 bases from J, with 10 bases between. The germline V gene has CDR1 SGDLS and CDR2 YYNGEE. CDR3 sequence: CASSVATGRKNIQYF. Here the CDR3 DNA reads TGTGCCAGCAGCGTAGCTACAGGTCGCAAAAACATTCAGTACTTC.

The V gene is TRBV2, the J gene TRBJ1-5; TRBD1 agrees at 12 bases. CDR3 length: 17 amino acids. The V and J ends lost 5 bases and 1 base, in that order; junction bases with no gene match: 6. Germline V gene data show CDR1 as SNHLY and CDR2 as FYNNEI. The CDR3 DNA reads as TGTGCCAGCAGTTCCGGGACAGGGGGCGCAAGCAATCAGCCCCAGCATTTT. Its translation is CASSSGTGGASNQPQHF.

The rearrangement uses TRBV2 and TRBJ2-5; 7 positions agree with TRBD1. The J call is doubtful: the DNA matches TRBJ2-7 better. The V gene's germline CDR1 is SNHLY and CDR2 FYNNEI. The CDR3 extends over 17 amino acids. This chain's CDR3 is CASSDRTGDALTYEQYF. The CDR3 nucleotides read TGTGCCAGCAGTGATCGGACAGGCGATGCCCTTACCTACGAGCAGTACTTC.

The chain is built from TRBV21-1 and TRBJ2-7; the table's TRBD1 call for D was not verified on the DNA. TRBV21-1 represents a pseudogene. The CDR3 contains 13 residues. The CDR3 region has the DNA TGTGCCAGCAGCCCCTTGACAGGGACCGAGCAGTACTTC. This sequence encodes CASSPLTGTEQYF.

The V call is TRBV29-1, the J call TRBJ1-2; D possibly corresponds to TRBD1 (6 bases). Deletions cut 4 bases from V and 6 bases from J, with 15 bases between. CDR3 length: 13 residues. Germline assignment: CDR1 SQVTM and CDR2 ANQGSEA. The CDR3 bases are TGCAGCGTTGTGTATTTGGGGGGCCATGGCTACACCTTC. It specifies CSVVYLGGHGYTF.

The chain employs TRBV6-5 and TRBJ1-2; D call uncertain. V was shortened by 0 bases and J by 5 bases, with 13 bases between the two germline ends. Per germline, CDR1 MNHEY and CDR2 SVGAGI. This CDR3 has 15 amino acids. For the CDR3, the DNA is TGTGCCAGCAGTTACTCGCCCAACCCCCCGTATGGCTACACCTTC. This codes for CASSYSPNPPYGYTF.

The chain is built from TRBV2 and TRBJ1-5; possibly TRBD1 for D (5 bases). The CDR3 contains 14 residues. From germline, CDR1 is SNHLY and CDR2 FYNNEI. V was clipped by 5 bases and J by 7 bases, with 15 bases between them. The CDR3 DNA follows: TGTGCCAGCAGTCCGGGGGTCGGGCCACAGCCCCAGCATTTT. Protein product: CASSPGVGPQPQHF.

The chain carries TRBV5-6 and TRBJ1-2; D unresolved. The V end lost 3 bases, the J end lost 4 bases, and 10 bases lay between the germline ends. This CDR3 spans 13 amino acids. The V gene's germline CDR1 is SGHDT and CDR2 YYEEEE. The CDR3 DNA is TGTGCCAGCAGCTCGGGCGTCGGCTATGGCTACACCTTC. Translating gives CASSSGVGYGYTF.

This chain connects TRBV5-1 to TRBJ1-2, with 7 bases aligning to TRBD1. The CDR3 sequence is 15 residues long. CDR1 is SGHRS, CDR2 YFSETQ, per germline. J was trimmed by 5 bases and V by 2 bases; bases with no gene match: 9. CDR3 in DNA: TGCGCCAGCAGCTTCTCTGAAGGGGGCACTTATGGCTACACCTTC. Translation gives CASSFSEGGTYGYTF. Supplemented by reference TRBV5-1 and TRBJ1-2, the full variable domain reads KAGVTQTPRYLIKTRGQQVTLSCSPISGHRSVSWYQQTPGQGLQFLFEYFSETQRNKGNFPGRFSGRQFSNSRSEMNVSTLELGDSALYLCASSFSEGGTYGYTFGSGTRLTVV.

The gene calls are TRBV9 and TRBJ2-1; 9 bases are a match to TRBD1. CDR1 is SGDLS and CDR2 is YYNGEE in the germline V gene. The ends lost 0 bases at V and 7 bases at J; junction bases unmatched: 5. The CDR3 loop spans 15 amino acids. CDR3 nucleotide sequence: TGTGCCAGCAGCGTAGAGGGGACAGGGATTAATGAGCAGTTCTTC. The encoded protein is CASSVEGTGINEQFF.

V usage is TRBV4-1 and J usage is TRBJ2-5; TRBD2 agrees at 11 bases. The end of the DNA fits TRBJ2-7 better, so the J call may be wrong. The CDR3 runs 17 residues. CDR1 and CDR2 (germline): MGHRA, YSYEKL. CDR3 amino acids: CASSQSGLAGTPYEQYF. The CDR3 DNA reads TGCGCCAGCAGCCAATCCGGACTAGCGGGTACCCCCTACGAGCAGTACTTC.

The CDR3 DNA sequence: TGCGCCAGCAGCTTGGGCGGTCAAGGGGATCAGCCCCAGCATTTT. It specifies CASSLGGQGDQPQHF. This chain uses TRBV5-1 with TRBJ1-5; tentative D call: TRBD1 (5 bases). V lost 0 bases to trimming and J lost 5 bases, with 12 bases between them. This CDR3 is built from 15 residues. Looked up from germline, CDR1 is SGHRS and CDR2 is YFSETQ.